This T cell receptor (beta chain) was profiled in a study of shared clonotypes between healthy human individuals. Study-wide results and limits: Sequencing depth was expected to affect clonotype sharing among donors. Researchers sampled only blood; tissue repertoires likely differ.

Germline CDR1 MNHNS, CDR2 SASEGT. V lost 0 bases, J lost 6 bases, and 12 bases lay in between. The CDR3 runs to 15 residues. DNA input for the unsorted PBMC replicate PCRs was around 0.3 ug, 25,000 to 30,000 T cell genomes. Data came from immunoSEQ multiplex PCR; TCRdb stores just in-frame clones and leaves some out. Of hundreds of thousands of clones in the sample, just over 75% were seen once. As to this clone: Its antigen is undetermined. With only one base between it and a far larger clone, this is likely a read error.

The chain is built from TRBV6-1 and TRBJ1-5; D is perhaps TRBD1 (5 bases). The TCR originated in a woman between 40 and 50 years old in good health. Some clones in this sample may be carry-over from other donors' samples. Sequenced input: PBMCs. The CDR3 coding sequence is TGTGCCAGCAGTGAAGCGGCAGGGTCGCGTCAGCCCCAGCATTTT. It yields the protein CASSEAAGSRQPQHF.